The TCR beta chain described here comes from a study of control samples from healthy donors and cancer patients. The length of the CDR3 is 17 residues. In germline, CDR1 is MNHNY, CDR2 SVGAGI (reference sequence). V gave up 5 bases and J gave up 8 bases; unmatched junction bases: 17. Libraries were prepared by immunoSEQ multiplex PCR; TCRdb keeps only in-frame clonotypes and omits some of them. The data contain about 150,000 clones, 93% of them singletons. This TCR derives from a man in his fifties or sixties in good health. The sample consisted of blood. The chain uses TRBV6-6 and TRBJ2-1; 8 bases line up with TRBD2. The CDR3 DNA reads TGTGCCAGCAGTCCCCGGGGGGGCGGGAAGACTCCCTATGAGCAGTTCTTC. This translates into CASSPRGGGKTPYEQFF.